Below are 27 T cell receptor beta chains sequenced from a single sample in a study of blood T cell repertoires in COVID-19. TCRdb's copy holds only in-frame clones and misses some; the assay was immunoSEQ multiplex PCR. Among approximately 400,000 clones listed, approximately 89% were seen once. Sequenced: PBMCs or T cells enriched from blood (not recorded which). These receptor sequences come from a woman in her thirties or forties who had been exposed to COVID-19.

This sequence joins TRBV18 and TRBJ1-5; 7 bases map to TRBD1. With 6 bases clipped from V and 7 bases from J, the junction kept 9 bases outside the gene matches. Germline V CDR1 and CDR2: KGHSH, LQKENI. The CDR3 runs 14 residues. The CDR3: CASSPEQGRQPQHF. The CDR3 DNA sequence: TGTGCCAGCTCCCCTGAACAGGGGAGGCAGCCCCAGCATTTT.

V gene TRBV6-6 combines with J gene TRBJ2-7; 10 positions agree with TRBD1. Germline assignment: CDR1 MNHNY and CDR2 SVGAGI (reference sequence). The CDR3 is 18 amino acids. The V segment lost 5 bases and the J segment 3 bases; nucleotides outside the gene matches: 16. The CDR3 here is CASSLLDRGQNRLYEQYF. In DNA form, the CDR3 reads TGTGCCAGCAGTCTTCTAGACAGGGGGCAAAATCGACTCTACGAGCAGTACTTC.

The CDR3 region has the DNA TGTGCCACCAGCAGAGATCCGGGGACTGGGGCCAACGTCCTGACTTTC. This translates into CATSRDPGTGANVLTF. The chain has TRBV15 and TRBJ2-6; tentatively, D is TRBD2 (5 bases). The CDR3 runs 16 residues. Germline CDR1 and CDR2: LNHNV and YYDKDF (reference sequence). Trimming pared 0 bases from V and 2 bases from J, leaving 8 bases between.

The chain couples TRBV14 to TRBJ1-1; the D gene is possibly TRBD1 (5 bases). V was pared by 4 bases and J by 0 bases, with 21 bases between. The germline gives CDR1 SGHDN, CDR2 FVKESK. CDR3 length equals 18 residues. CDR3 region: CASSLIPRDSLMNTEAFF. The CDR3 DNA reads as TGTGCCAGCAGCCTCATCCCACGAGACAGTTTAATGAACACTGAAGCTTTCTTT.

The chain is built from TRBV6-1 and TRBJ2-7; D is undetermined. This CDR3 has 15 amino acids. In germline, CDR1 is MNHNS, CDR2 SASEGT. V shed 0 bases and J shed 3 bases, with 12 bases lying between them. CDR3 residues: CASSEAGSSGYEQYF. The CDR3 DNA sequence: TGTGCCAGCAGTGAAGCTGGGTCTTCGGGCTACGAGCAGTACTTC.

The rearrangement joins TRBV30 to TRBJ2-7; D not resolved. Deletions cut 2 bases from V and 9 bases from J, with 14 bases between. The CDR3 runs 12 residues. Germline assignment: CDR1 GTSNPN and CDR2 SVGIG (reference sequence). The CDR3 spells CAWSLFAVPQYF. The CDR3 region has the DNA TGTGCCTGGAGTCTGTTTGCAGTACCGCAGTACTTC.

The rearrangement links TRBV4-3 to TRBJ2-3; TRBD2 agrees at 7 bases. This CDR3 region has 16 residues. Germline CDR1 reads LGHNA; CDR2 reads YSLEER. The V gene end was trimmed by 0 bases and the J gene end by 6 bases; junction bases not matched to a gene: 9. CDR3 amino acids: CASSQDPNGRLDTQYF. In DNA, the CDR3 is TGCGCCAGCAGCCAAGATCCGAACGGGAGGTTGGATACGCAGTATTTT.

The gene calls are TRBV18 and TRBJ1-4; 7 bases map to TRBD1. Germline V gene sequence: CDR1 KGHSH, CDR2 LQKENI. The V segment lost 4 bases and the J segment 8 bases; nucleotides outside the gene matches: 16. This CDR3 region has 17 residues. CDR3 in amino acids: CASSQRYRQGIGEKLFF. CDR3 bases: TGTGCCAGCTCACAAAGATACCGACAGGGTATTGGGGAAAAACTGTTTTTT. The full variable domain, its missing parts supplied by reference TRBV18 and TRBJ1-4, is NAGVMQNPRHLVRRRGQEARLRCSPMKGHSHVYWYRQLPEEGLKFMVYLQKENIIDESGMPKERFSAEFPKEGPSILRIQQVVRGDSAAYFCASSQRYRQGIGEKLFFGSGTQLSVL.

This chain links TRBV6-1 with TRBJ1-4; tentatively, D is TRBD1 (6 bases). The CDR3 runs 20 residues. Germline lookup yields CDR1 MNHNS and CDR2 SASEGT. V gave up 4 bases and J gave up 0 bases, with 24 bases separating them. CDR3 DNA sequence: TGTGCCAGCAGTGTTCGGGGGGGCCCTTCCCCCCTAGCAACTAATGAAAAACTGTTTTTT. Amino acids: CASSVRGGPSPLATNEKLFF.

The chain combines TRBV13 with TRBJ1-1, with D uncertain. The CDR3 has 14 residues. Trimming shortened V by 3 bases and J by 4 bases, and 12 bases separated the two germline ends. Germline lookup yields CDR1 PRHDT and CDR2 FYEKMQ (reference sequence). The chain's CDR3 is CASSFPSNGTEAFF. CDR3 in DNA: TGTGCCAGCAGCTTTCCCTCGAACGGCACTGAAGCTTTCTTT.

The chain joins TRBV18 to TRBJ2-7; TRBD2 matches at 11 bases. V was clipped by 3 bases and J by 3 bases; unmatched bases: 10. Germline loops: CDR1 KGHSH, CDR2 LQKENI. The CDR3 covers 17 residues. CDR3 region: CASSPLGLAGVGYEQYF. The CDR3 DNA follows: TGTGCCAGCTCACCCCTCGGACTAGCGGGTGTGGGCTACGAGCAGTACTTC.

The chain uses TRBV2 and TRBJ2-1; 11 nucleotides match TRBD2. The CDR3 runs to 15 residues. The V gene's germline CDR1 is SNHLY and CDR2 FYNNEI. V was pared by 7 bases and J by 4 bases, with 6 bases of the junction left unmatched. The CDR3 is CASILTSGAYNEQFF. CDR3 nucleotides: TGTGCCAGCATCCTGACTAGCGGGGCTTACAATGAGCAGTTCTTC.

With respect to this clone: At the DNA level, this CDR3 is encoded by other sequences in the same sample as well. This chain links TRBV21-1 with TRBJ2-4; TRBD2, the table's D call, lacks a check against the DNA. TRBV21-1 is noted as a pseudogene. The CDR3 consists of 19 residues. The CDR3 sequence is CASSPLGGERSPAKNIQYF. As DNA, the CDR3 is TGTGCCAGCAGCCCCCTCGGGGGAGAGCGGTCTCCAGCCAAAAATATTCAGTACTTC.

The chain is built from TRBV5-6 and TRBJ1-2, with D possibly being TRBD1 (5 bases). V was shortened by 0 bases and J by 5 bases, with 14 bases between the two germline ends. Germline CDR1 is SGHDT and CDR2 is YYEEEE. CDR3 length: 15 amino acids. In DNA, the CDR3 is TGTGCCAGCAGCTTGGCCGGGGGATCCGGGTATGGCTACACCTTC. It codes for CASSLAGGSGYGYTF.

V gene TRBV5-1 combines with J gene TRBJ1-3, with a weak D call TRBD1 (5 bases). The CDR3 sequence is 14 residues long. Germline lookup yields CDR1 SGHRS and CDR2 YFSETQ. The germline V and J ends were trimmed by 3 bases and 7 bases, with 14 bases remaining between them. The DNA of the CDR3 is TGCGCCAGCAGCTGGGGCCGAGACAAGAACACCATATATTTT. It codes for CASSWGRDKNTIYF.

The chain carries TRBV7-8 and TRBJ2-1, with TRBD1 matching 12 bases. J lost 3 bases, V lost 5 bases, and 5 bases had no gene match. CDR1 SGHVS and CDR2 FQNEAQ come from the germline V gene. The CDR3 length is 16 residues. CDR3 amino acids: CASSLRDRGLYNEQFF. The CDR3 nucleotides read TGTGCCAGCAGCCTCCGGGACAGGGGGCTCTACAATGAGCAGTTCTTC.

The chain is built from TRBV9 and TRBJ1-3, with D possibly TRBD1 on 6 matching bases. The V gene lost 1 base and the J gene lost 0 bases, with 11 bases spanning the gap. Germline assignment: CDR1 SGDLS and CDR2 YYNGEE. CDR3 length: 16 amino acids. The CDR3 is CASSVLPGDSGNTIYF. The CDR3 region has the DNA TGTGCCAGCAGCGTACTCCCAGGGGACTCTGGAAACACCATATATTTT.

The chain carries TRBV23-1 and TRBJ1-6; maybe TRBD1 (5 bases). TRBV23-1 is labeled an ORF, and its function is uncertain. V shed 0 bases and J shed 3 bases, with 30 bases lying between them. The CDR3 has 23 amino acids. CDR3 nucleotide sequence: TGCGCCAGCAGTCAATCGAAACGGCTATCAGGGCTTCGGGAGATATACTATAATTCACCCCTCCACTTT. It is translated as CASSQSKRLSGLREIYYNSPLHF.

The J gene is TRBJ2-3, the V gene TRBV4-3; D ambiguous. Looked up from germline, CDR1 is LGHNA and CDR2 is YSLEER. V shed 0 bases and J shed 3 bases, with 10 bases lying between them. This CDR3 region has 15 residues. The CDR3 DNA sequence: TGCGCCAGCAGCCAAGACCTGGCTGTTACAGATACGCAGTATTTT. This translates into CASSQDLAVTDTQYF.

The chain has TRBV4-1 and TRBJ1-5; 8 bases are a match to TRBD1. This CDR3 contains 15 residues. V lost 4 bases, J lost 3 bases, and 5 bases stayed unmatched. Germline loops: CDR1 MGHRA, CDR2 YSYEKL. CDR3: CASSPRTGNNQPQHF. CDR3 coding DNA: TGCGCCAGCAGCCCCCGGACAGGGAACAATCAGCCCCAGCATTTT.

The chain links TRBV7-9 to TRBJ1-2; D is unresolved. V was clipped by 4 bases and J by 0 bases, with 9 bases between them. CDR3 length: 14 residues. Germline V lookup: CDR1 SEHNR, CDR2 FQNEAQ (reference sequence). The CDR3, as DNA: TGTGCCAGCAGCTACCCGGGAGCTAACTATGGCTACACCTTC. As protein: CASSYPGANYGYTF.

The chain joins TRBV11-3 to TRBJ1-6, with D perhaps TRBD1 (6 bases). This CDR3 comprises 15 residues. Per the germline V gene, CDR1 is SGHNT and CDR2 is YENEEA. Trimming cost V 7 bases and J 6 bases, with 16 bases left between them. The CDR3 bases are TGTGCCAGCAAGTTTGGGGGGGGCCGTAATTCACCCCTCCACTTT. Its protein is CASKFGGGRNSPLHF.

This clone was detected only once. This rearrangement joins TRBV7-9 to TRBJ2-3; TRBD2 matches at 7 bases. This CDR3 is built from 15 residues. Germline loops: CDR1 SEHNR, CDR2 FQNEAQ (reference sequence). Trimming at V came to 1 base and at J to 1 base, leaving 2 bases not matched to a gene. CDR3 in amino acids: CASSLVGGGTDTQYF. CDR3 nucleotides: TGTGCCAGCAGCTTAGTGGGAGGGGGCACAGATACGCAGTATTTT.

The chain recombines TRBV7-8 with TRBJ2-5; 10 bases match TRBD2. V was pared by 1 base and J by 0 bases, with 11 bases of the junction left unmatched. The CDR3 totals 19 residues. The V gene's germline CDR1 is SGHVS and CDR2 FQNEAQ. CDR3 in amino acids: CASSLDFASGGSNQETQYF. The CDR3 coding sequence is TGTGCCAGCAGCTTAGATTTCGCTAGCGGGGGAAGTAACCAAGAGACCCAGTACTTC.

This chain joins TRBV2 and TRBJ1-4, with unresolved D. The germline CDR1 and CDR2 sequences are SNHLY and FYNNEI. V lost 0 bases and J 7 bases, leaving 12 bases between the germline ends. This CDR3 spans 15 amino acids. The CDR3 sequence is CASSEAPGSGEKLFF. The DNA for the CDR3 is TGTGCCAGCAGTGAAGCACCGGGTTCGGGTGAAAAACTGTTTTTT. Based on the CDR3 plus reference TRBV2 and TRBJ1-4, the full variable domain is EPEVTQTPSHQVTQMGQEVILRCVPISNHLYFYWYRQILGQKVEFLVSFYNNEISEKSEIFDDQFSVERPDGSNFTLKIRSTKLEDSAMYFCASSEAPGSGEKLFFGSGTQLSVL.

The chain carries TRBV3-1 (or the pseudogene TRBV3-2) and TRBJ2-6; TRBD2 might be the D (5 bases). CDR3 length equals 14 residues. The germline gives CDR1 LGHDT, CDR2 YNNKEL (reference sequence). The V and J ends lost 4 bases and 3 bases respectively, with 7 bases between them. CDR3: CASSPTSGANVLTF. CDR3 in DNA: TGTGCCAGCAGCCCTACTAGTGGGGCCAACGTCCTGACTTTC.

The sample holds a few counts of this clone. The rearrangement uses TRBV3-1 (or the pseudogene TRBV3-2) and TRBJ1-3; D remains unclear. V lost 2 bases, J lost 3 bases, and 11 bases lay in between. There are 15 residues in the CDR3. The germline V gene encodes CDR1 LGHDT and CDR2 YNNKEL (reference sequence). As DNA, the CDR3 is TGTGCCAGCAGCCAATTACAGCCGATTGGAAACACCATATATTTT. Translating gives CASSQLQPIGNTIYF.